The rows below give T cell receptor beta chains drawn from one sample of a study of early T cells in non-severe SARS-CoV-2 infection. TCRdb reanalysed the 5' RACE reads using MiXCR and keeps one entry per CDR3 protein. The sample holds 70,000 to 85,000 distinct CDR3 sequences, 9% to 13% seen once. The specimen was whole blood. The source is an adult who was a healthcare worker with PCR-confirmed SARS-CoV-2 infection or an uninfected control (not recorded which). Each CDR3 is given with its conserved first and last residue. Fields, in order: clone size, J gene, V gene, D gene, CDR3 protein, CDR3 DNA. A D gene is named only where the DNA matches it firmly. Some rows have no size entry. The others give once, few or many, or a class for an expanded clone.

clone_size: -; j_call: TRBJ1-5; v_call: TRBV28; d_call: TRBD1; cdr3_aa: CASSLGQGINQPQHF; cdr3_nt: TGTGCCAGCAGTTTAGGACAGGGGATCAATCAGCCCCAGCATTTT
clone_size: many; j_call: TRBJ2-1; v_call: TRBV10-2; d_call: TRBD2; cdr3_aa: CASSESGSVSGRTFF; cdr3_nt: TGCGCCAGCAGTGAGAGTGGGTCGGTAAGCGGGAGGACGTTCTTC
clone_size: many; j_call: TRBJ2-3; v_call: TRBV19; d_call: -; cdr3_aa: CASSIRERATDTQYF; cdr3_nt: TGTGCCAGTAGTATACGGGAGCGGGCCACAGATACGCAGTATTTT
clone_size: many; j_call: TRBJ2-1; v_call: TRBV18; d_call: TRBD2; cdr3_aa: CASSPPLAGETYNEQFF; cdr3_nt: TGTGCCAGCTCACCACCGCTGGCGGGAGAGACCTACAATGAGCAGTTCTTC
clone_size: many; j_call: TRBJ2-4; v_call: TRBV5-1; d_call: TRBD1; cdr3_aa: CASSFTGTGENIQYF; cdr3_nt: TGCGCCAGCAGCTTTACCGGGACAGGAGAAAACATTCAGTACTTC
clone_size: few; j_call: TRBJ2-3; v_call: TRBV20-1; d_call: TRBD1; cdr3_aa: CSGRQGPDTQYF; cdr3_nt: TGCAGTGGGAGACAGGGACCAGATACGCAGTATTTT
clone_size: -; j_call: TRBJ2-2; v_call: TRBV6-5; d_call: -; cdr3_aa: CASRVQGGGELFF; cdr3_nt: TGTGCCAGCAGGGTCCAGGGGGGCGGGGAGCTGTTTTTT
clone_size: -; j_call: TRBJ2-5; v_call: TRBV4-1; d_call: -; cdr3_aa: CASSPRLVQETQYF; cdr3_nt: TGCGCCAGCAGCCCTCGACTAGTCCAAGAGACCCAGTACTTC
clone_size: few; j_call: TRBJ2-7; v_call: TRBV20-1; d_call: -; cdr3_aa: CSARHSSVNSYEQYF; cdr3_nt: TGCAGTGCTAGACACTCTAGCGTTAACTCCTACGAGCAGTACTTC
clone_size: few; j_call: TRBJ2-3; v_call: TRBV20-1; d_call: -; cdr3_aa: CSARGDTQYF; cdr3_nt: TGCAGTGCTCGGGGAGATACGCAGTATTTT
clone_size: -; j_call: TRBJ2-1; v_call: TRBV7-9; d_call: TRBD1; cdr3_aa: CASSLASGDRGSRNEQFF; cdr3_nt: TGTGCCAGCAGCTTAGCCAGCGGGGACAGGGGATCTCGGAATGAGCAGTTCTTC
clone_size: -; j_call: TRBJ2-3; v_call: TRBV7-9; d_call: -; cdr3_aa: CASSLRETDTQYF; cdr3_nt: TGTGCCAGCAGCTTAAGGGAGACAGATACGCAGTATTTT
clone_size: -; j_call: TRBJ2-7; v_call: TRBV3-1; d_call: TRBD2; cdr3_aa: CASSQDVRGIYEQYF; cdr3_nt: TGTGCCAGCAGCCAAGATGTGCGGGGGATTTACGAGCAGTACTTC
clone_size: few; j_call: TRBJ1-2; v_call: TRBV20-1; d_call: -; cdr3_aa: CSASRLDNYGYTF; cdr3_nt: TGCAGTGCTAGCCGGCTCGACAACTATGGCTACACCTTC
clone_size: many; j_call: TRBJ2-5; v_call: TRBV6-6; d_call: -; cdr3_aa: CASSYPQRKETQYF; cdr3_nt: TGTGCCAGCAGTTACCCACAGAGAAAAGAGACCCAGTACTTC
clone_size: -; j_call: TRBJ2-5; v_call: TRBV6-6; d_call: -; cdr3_aa: CASRRRPSGETQYF; cdr3_nt: TGTGCCAGCAGAAGGCGGCCAAGTGGAGAGACCCAGTACTTC
clone_size: few; j_call: TRBJ2-3; v_call: TRBV6-6; d_call: -; cdr3_aa: CASSSDGFGADTQYF; cdr3_nt: TGTGCCAGCAGTTCGGACGGGTTTGGGGCAGATACGCAGTATTTT
clone_size: few; j_call: TRBJ2-7; v_call: TRBV15; d_call: -; cdr3_aa: CATPDLLIYEQYF; cdr3_nt: TGTGCCACCCCGGATCTATTGATTTACGAGCAGTACTTC
clone_size: few; j_call: TRBJ2-1; v_call: TRBV11-2; d_call: TRBD2; cdr3_aa: CASSLGPGLAGNEQFF; cdr3_nt: TGTGCCAGCAGCTTAGGCCCCGGGCTAGCGGGCAATGAGCAGTTCTTC
clone_size: few; j_call: TRBJ2-1; v_call: TRBV10-3; d_call: -; cdr3_aa: CATQTGANYNEQFF; cdr3_nt: TGTGCCACCCAGACGGGGGCCAACTACAATGAGCAGTTCTTC
clone_size: -; j_call: TRBJ2-1; v_call: TRBV5-5; d_call: -; cdr3_aa: CASSLGLSSSYNEQFF; cdr3_nt: TGTGCCAGCAGCTTGGGTCTATCTAGCTCCTACAATGAGCAGTTCTTC
clone_size: few; j_call: TRBJ1-5; v_call: TRBV21-1; d_call: -; cdr3_aa: CASTRQGRQPQHF; cdr3_nt: TGTGCCAGCACCCGACAGGGGAGACAGCCCCAGCATTTT
clone_size: many; j_call: TRBJ1-1; v_call: TRBV18; d_call: -; cdr3_aa: CASSPLDSSMNTEAFF; cdr3_nt: TGTGCCAGCTCACCACTAGACAGTTCGATGAACACTGAAGCTTTCTTT
clone_size: many; j_call: TRBJ2-7; v_call: TRBV12-3/TRBV12-4; d_call: -; cdr3_aa: CASSLKLGSLYEQYF; cdr3_nt: TGTGCCAGCAGTTTAAAACTGGGGTCCCTATACGAGCAGTACTTC
clone_size: few; j_call: TRBJ1-2; v_call: TRBV7-8; d_call: TRBD1; cdr3_aa: CASAGQGAVYGYTF; cdr3_nt: TGTGCCAGCGCCGGACAGGGGGCTGTCTATGGCTACACCTTC
clone_size: many; j_call: TRBJ2-7; v_call: TRBV29-1; d_call: -; cdr3_aa: CSVGYQGPPYEQYF; cdr3_nt: TGCAGCGTTGGGTACCAGGGGCCTCCCTACGAGCAGTACTTC
clone_size: -; j_call: TRBJ2-7; v_call: TRBV12-2; d_call: -; cdr3_aa: CASRLANLDTRHGEQYF; cdr3_nt: TGTGCAAGTCGCTTAGCGAACCTGGACACCCGACACGGCGAGCAGTACTTC
clone_size: few; j_call: TRBJ2-1; v_call: TRBV6-5; d_call: TRBD2; cdr3_aa: CASSSPSTSGGIYNEQFF; cdr3_nt: TGTGCCAGCAGTTCCCCCTCGACTAGCGGGGGGATTTACAATGAGCAGTTCTTC
clone_size: -; j_call: TRBJ2-1; v_call: TRBV20-1; d_call: -; cdr3_aa: CSAMGGMDEQFF; cdr3_nt: TGCAGTGCTATGGGGGGTATGGATGAGCAGTTCTTC
clone_size: -; j_call: TRBJ2-3; v_call: TRBV29-1; d_call: -; cdr3_aa: CSAEGASDTQYF; cdr3_nt: TGCAGCGCCGAAGGGGCATCAGATACGCAGTATTTT
clone_size: -; j_call: TRBJ1-5; v_call: TRBV7-2; d_call: -; cdr3_aa: CASSLSTVTNQPQHF; cdr3_nt: TGTGCCAGCAGCTTATCGACGGTTACTAATCAGCCCCAGCATTTT
clone_size: medium-sized; j_call: TRBJ2-3; v_call: TRBV29-1; d_call: -; cdr3_aa: CSVQEGTDTQYF; cdr3_nt: TGCAGCGTCCAGGAGGGCACAGATACGCAGTATTTT
clone_size: many; j_call: TRBJ2-7; v_call: TRBV29-1; d_call: -; cdr3_aa: CSVRESGSLREQYF; cdr3_nt: TGCAGCGTTCGCGAGTCGGGTTCGTTGAGGGAGCAGTACTTC
clone_size: -; j_call: TRBJ2-1; v_call: TRBV15; d_call: TRBD1; cdr3_aa: CATRQGLGSYNEQFF; cdr3_nt: TGTGCCACCCGACAGGGCCTGGGATCCTACAATGAGCAGTTCTTC
clone_size: -; j_call: TRBJ2-3; v_call: TRBV6-1; d_call: -; cdr3_aa: CASSENPPAQYF; cdr3_nt: TGTGCCAGCAGTGAAAACCCTCCAGCGCAGTATTTT
clone_size: few; j_call: TRBJ1-1; v_call: TRBV4-1; d_call: TRBD1; cdr3_aa: CASSRDRFGTEAFF; cdr3_nt: TGCGCCAGCAGCCGGGACAGGTTTGGCACTGAAGCTTTCTTT
clone_size: many; j_call: TRBJ1-1; v_call: TRBV7-9; d_call: -; cdr3_aa: CASFSSPNTEAFF; cdr3_nt: TGTGCCAGCTTCTCTTCCCCGAACACTGAAGCTTTCTTT
clone_size: -; j_call: TRBJ2-5; v_call: TRBV7-2; d_call: -; cdr3_aa: CASSFLETQYF; cdr3_nt: TGTGCCAGCAGCTTCTTAGAGACCCAGTACTTC
clone_size: many; j_call: TRBJ1-4; v_call: TRBV18; d_call: -; cdr3_aa: CASSPRLGGEKLFF; cdr3_nt: TGTGCCAGCTCACCTAGACTGGGGGGCGAAAAACTGTTTTTT
clone_size: many; j_call: TRBJ2-2; v_call: TRBV2; d_call: -; cdr3_aa: CASLGNWNTGELFF; cdr3_nt: TGTGCCAGCTTGGGTAACTGGAACACCGGGGAGCTGTTTTTT
clone_size: many; j_call: TRBJ1-6; v_call: TRBV30; d_call: -; cdr3_aa: CAWRGPYNSPLHF; cdr3_nt: TGTGCCTGGAGAGGGCCGTATAATTCACCCCTCCACTTT
clone_size: many; j_call: TRBJ2-1; v_call: TRBV6-1; d_call: -; cdr3_aa: CASSEALTGLDVAEQFF; cdr3_nt: TGTGCCAGCAGTGAAGCGCTCACAGGGTTGGACGTTGCTGAGCAGTTCTTC
clone_size: many; j_call: TRBJ1-3; v_call: TRBV10-3; d_call: -; cdr3_aa: CAISESADTIYF; cdr3_nt: TGTGCCATCAGTGAGTCGGCCGACACCATATATTTT
clone_size: -; j_call: TRBJ1-6; v_call: TRBV27; d_call: -; cdr3_aa: CASSLSQDRKSSYNSPLHF; cdr3_nt: TGTGCCAGCAGTTTATCGCAAGACAGGAAGAGCTCCTATAATTCACCCCTCCACTTT
clone_size: -; j_call: TRBJ2-7; v_call: TRBV10-3; d_call: -; cdr3_aa: CAISGGNEQYF; cdr3_nt: TGTGCCATCAGTGGAGGGAACGAGCAGTACTTC
clone_size: many; j_call: TRBJ1-3; v_call: TRBV5-1; d_call: -; cdr3_aa: CASSLGRTVGNTIYF; cdr3_nt: TGCGCCAGCAGCTTGGGCCGGACAGTCGGAAACACCATATATTTT
clone_size: -; j_call: TRBJ2-1; v_call: TRBV20-1; d_call: TRBD1; cdr3_aa: CSAPGQGAASSYNEQFF; cdr3_nt: TGCAGTGCTCCCGGACAGGGGGCCGCGAGCTCCTACAATGAGCAGTTCTTC
clone_size: many; j_call: TRBJ2-5; v_call: TRBV2; d_call: -; cdr3_aa: CASTRDSEETQYF; cdr3_nt: TGTGCCAGCACCCGGGACTCGGAAGAGACCCAGTACTTC